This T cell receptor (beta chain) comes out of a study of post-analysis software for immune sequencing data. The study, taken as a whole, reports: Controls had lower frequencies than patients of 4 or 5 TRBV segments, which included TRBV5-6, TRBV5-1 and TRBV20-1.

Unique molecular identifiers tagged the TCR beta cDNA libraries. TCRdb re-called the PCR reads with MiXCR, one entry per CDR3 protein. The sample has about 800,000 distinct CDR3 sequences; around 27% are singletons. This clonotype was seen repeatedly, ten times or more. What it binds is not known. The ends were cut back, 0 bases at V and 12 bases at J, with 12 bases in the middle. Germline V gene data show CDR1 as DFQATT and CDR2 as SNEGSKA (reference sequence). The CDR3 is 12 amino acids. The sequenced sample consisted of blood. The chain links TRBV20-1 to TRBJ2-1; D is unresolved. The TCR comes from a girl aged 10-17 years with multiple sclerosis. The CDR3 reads CSARDPSNVQFF. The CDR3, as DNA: TGCAGTGCTAGAGACCCTTCGAACGTGCAGTTCTTC.